The T cell receptor (beta chain) under discussion was sequenced for a study of blood T cell repertoires in COVID-19. The assay was immunoSEQ multiplex PCR, and TCRdb's table has in-frame clones only and misses some. The table includes 150,000 to 200,000 clones, 65% to 85% detected once. With 7 bases clipped from V and 7 bases from J, the junction kept 4 bases outside the gene matches. The CDR3 length is 13 residues. From germline, CDR1 is LNHDA and CDR2 SQIVND (reference sequence). The sequenced material came from peripheral blood. This TCR was sampled from a woman between 40 and 55 years old with COVID-19, enrolled during active disease. The chain joins TRBV19 to TRBJ1-6; TRBD1 agrees at 7 bases. The CDR3 region is CASKGQFNSPLHF. The CDR3 coding sequence is TGTGCCAGTAAGGGACAGTTCAATTCACCCCTCCACTTT. Using reference TRBV19 and TRBJ1-6 for the parts outside the CDR3, the full variable domain is DGGITQSPKYLFRKEGQNVTLSCEQNLNHDAMYWYRQDPGQGLRLIYYSQIVNDFQKGDIAEGYSVSREKKESFPLTVTSAQKNPTAFYLCASKGQFNSPLHFGNGTRLTVT.